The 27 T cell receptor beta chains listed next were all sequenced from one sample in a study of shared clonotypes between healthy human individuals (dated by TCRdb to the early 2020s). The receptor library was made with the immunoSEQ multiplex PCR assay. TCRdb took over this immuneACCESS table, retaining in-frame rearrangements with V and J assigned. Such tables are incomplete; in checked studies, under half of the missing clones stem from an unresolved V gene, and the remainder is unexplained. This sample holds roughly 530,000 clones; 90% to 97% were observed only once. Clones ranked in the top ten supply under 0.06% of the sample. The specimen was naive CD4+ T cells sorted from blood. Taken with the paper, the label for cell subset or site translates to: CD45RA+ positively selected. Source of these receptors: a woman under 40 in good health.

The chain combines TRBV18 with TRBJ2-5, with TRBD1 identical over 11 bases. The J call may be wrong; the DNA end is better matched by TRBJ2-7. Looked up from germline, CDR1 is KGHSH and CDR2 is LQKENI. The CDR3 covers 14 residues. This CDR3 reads CASSPGQGVDEQYF. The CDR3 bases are TGTGCCAGCTCCCCGGGACAGGGGGTAGACGAGCAGTACTTC.

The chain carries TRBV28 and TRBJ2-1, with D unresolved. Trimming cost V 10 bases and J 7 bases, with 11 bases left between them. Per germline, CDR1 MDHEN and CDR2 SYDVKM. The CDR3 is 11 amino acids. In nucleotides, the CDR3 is TGTGCCACCGCGAGACGGAATGAGCAGTTCTTC. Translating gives CATARRNEQFF.

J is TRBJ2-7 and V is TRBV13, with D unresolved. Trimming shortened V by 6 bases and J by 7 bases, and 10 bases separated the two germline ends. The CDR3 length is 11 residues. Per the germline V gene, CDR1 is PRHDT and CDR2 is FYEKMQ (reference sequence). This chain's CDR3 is CASRGNGEQYF. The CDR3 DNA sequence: TGTGCCAGCAGAGGAAACGGTGAGCAGTACTTC.

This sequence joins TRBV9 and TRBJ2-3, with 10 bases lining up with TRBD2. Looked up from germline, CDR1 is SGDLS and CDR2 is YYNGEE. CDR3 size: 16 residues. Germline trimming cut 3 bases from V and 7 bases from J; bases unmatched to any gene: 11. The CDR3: CASSASGSTGRYTQYF. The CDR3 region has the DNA TGTGCCAGCAGCGCTAGCGGGAGTACCGGGCGGTATACGCAGTATTTT.

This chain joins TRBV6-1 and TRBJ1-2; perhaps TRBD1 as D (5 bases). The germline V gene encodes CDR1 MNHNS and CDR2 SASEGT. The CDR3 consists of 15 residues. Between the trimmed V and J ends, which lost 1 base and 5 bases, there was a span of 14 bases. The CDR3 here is CASSEEVQGLYGYTF. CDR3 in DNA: TGTGCCAGCAGTGAAGAAGTTCAGGGACTGTATGGCTACACCTTC.

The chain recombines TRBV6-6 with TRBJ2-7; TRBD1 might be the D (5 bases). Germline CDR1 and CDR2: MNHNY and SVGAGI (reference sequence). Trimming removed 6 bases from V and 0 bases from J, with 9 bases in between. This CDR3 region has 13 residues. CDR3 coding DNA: TGTGCCAGCAGCCGACAGTTCTCCTACGAGCAGTACTTC. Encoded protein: CASSRQFSYEQYF.

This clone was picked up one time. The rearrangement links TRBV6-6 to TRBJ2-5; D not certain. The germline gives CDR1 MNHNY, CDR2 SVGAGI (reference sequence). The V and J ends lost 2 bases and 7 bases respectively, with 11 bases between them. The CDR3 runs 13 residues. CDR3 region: CASSYGPDGTQYF. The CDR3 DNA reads TGTGCCAGCAGTTACGGTCCGGACGGGACCCAGTACTTC.

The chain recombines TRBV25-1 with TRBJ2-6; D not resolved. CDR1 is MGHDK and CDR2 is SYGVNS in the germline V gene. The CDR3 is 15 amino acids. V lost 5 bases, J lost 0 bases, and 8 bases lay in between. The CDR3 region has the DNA TGTGCCAGCAGTAGCCACTTCTCTGGGGCCAACGTCCTGACTTTC. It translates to CASSSHFSGANVLTF.

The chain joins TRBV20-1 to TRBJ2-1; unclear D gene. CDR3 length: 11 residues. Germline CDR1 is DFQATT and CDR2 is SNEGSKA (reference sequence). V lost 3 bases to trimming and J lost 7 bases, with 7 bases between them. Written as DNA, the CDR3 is TGCAGTGCTAGCTGGTATAATGAGCAGTTCTTC. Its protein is CSASWYNEQFF.

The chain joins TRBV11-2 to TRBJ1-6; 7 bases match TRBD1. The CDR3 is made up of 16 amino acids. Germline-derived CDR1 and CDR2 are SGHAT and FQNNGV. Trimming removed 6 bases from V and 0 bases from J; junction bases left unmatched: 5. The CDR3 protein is CASRRAGGSYNSPLHF. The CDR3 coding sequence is TGTGCCAGCAGGAGAGCAGGGGGCTCCTATAATTCACCCCTCCACTTT.

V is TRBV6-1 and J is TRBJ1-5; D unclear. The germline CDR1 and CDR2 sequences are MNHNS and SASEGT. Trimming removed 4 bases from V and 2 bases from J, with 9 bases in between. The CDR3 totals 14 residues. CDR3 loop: CASSAEKRNQPQHF. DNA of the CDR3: TGTGCCAGCAGTGCGGAGAAGCGCAATCAGCCCCAGCATTTT.

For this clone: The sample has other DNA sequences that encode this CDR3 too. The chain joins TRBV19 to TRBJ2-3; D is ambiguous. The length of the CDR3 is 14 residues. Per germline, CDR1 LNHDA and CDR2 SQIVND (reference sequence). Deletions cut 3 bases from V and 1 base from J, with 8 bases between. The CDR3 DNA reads TGTGCCAGTAGTATGGGTCGGGGCACAGATACGCAGTATTTT. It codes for CASSMGRGTDTQYF.

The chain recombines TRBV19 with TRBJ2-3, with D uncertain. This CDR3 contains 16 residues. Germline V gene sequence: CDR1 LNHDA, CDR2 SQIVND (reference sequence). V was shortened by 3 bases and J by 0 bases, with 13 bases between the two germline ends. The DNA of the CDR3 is TGTGCCAGTAGTATGGTACGTCGGTTCAGCACAGATACGCAGTATTTT. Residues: CASSMVRRFSTDTQYF.

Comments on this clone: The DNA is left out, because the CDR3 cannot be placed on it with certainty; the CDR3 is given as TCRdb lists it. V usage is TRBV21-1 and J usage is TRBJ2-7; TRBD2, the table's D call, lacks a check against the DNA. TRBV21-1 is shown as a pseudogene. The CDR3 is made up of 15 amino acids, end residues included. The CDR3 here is CASSQVGAGAYEQYF.

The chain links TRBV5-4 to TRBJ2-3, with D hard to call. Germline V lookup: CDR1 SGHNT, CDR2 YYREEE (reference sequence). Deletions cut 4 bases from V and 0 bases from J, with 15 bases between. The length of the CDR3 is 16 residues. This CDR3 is CASSPLQPLSTDTQYF. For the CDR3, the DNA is TGTGCCAGCAGCCCCTTGCAACCCCTTAGCACAGATACGCAGTATTTT.

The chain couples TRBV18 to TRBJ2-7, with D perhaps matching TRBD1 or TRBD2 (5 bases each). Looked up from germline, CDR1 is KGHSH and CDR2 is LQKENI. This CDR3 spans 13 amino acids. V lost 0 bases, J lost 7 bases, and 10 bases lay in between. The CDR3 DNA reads TGTGCCAGCTCACCACCGGGGGATGGAGAGCAGTACTTC. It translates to CASSPPGDGEQYF.

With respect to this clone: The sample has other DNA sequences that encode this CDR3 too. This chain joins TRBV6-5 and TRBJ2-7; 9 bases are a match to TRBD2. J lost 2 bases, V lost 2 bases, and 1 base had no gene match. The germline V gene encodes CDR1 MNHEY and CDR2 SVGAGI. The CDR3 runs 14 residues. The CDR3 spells CASSYLAGTYEQYF. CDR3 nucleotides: TGTGCCAGCAGTTACCTAGCGGGGACCTACGAGCAGTACTTC.

The CDR3 bases are TGTGCCAGCGGGACACCCTACTATGGCTACACCTTC. Residues: CASGTPYYGYTF. The rearrangement links TRBV21-1 to TRBJ1-2; TRBD1 is the table's D call, not checked against the DNA. TRBV21-1 is termed a pseudogene. The CDR3 extends over 12 amino acids.

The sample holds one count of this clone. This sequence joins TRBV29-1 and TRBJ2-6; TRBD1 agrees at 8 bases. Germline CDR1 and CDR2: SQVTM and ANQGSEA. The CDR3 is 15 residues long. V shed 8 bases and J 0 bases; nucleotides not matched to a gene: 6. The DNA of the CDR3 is TGCAGCACGACAGGGGCCCACTCTGGGGCCAACGTCCTGACTTTC. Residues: CSTTGAHSGANVLTF.

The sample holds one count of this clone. The CDR3 nucleotides are TGTGCCAGTAGTGTCTCCCCCGGGACAGCTAACTACGAGCAGTACTTC. It codes for CASSVSPGTANYEQYF. The chain links TRBV19 to TRBJ2-7, with TRBD1 matching over 7 bases. The germline CDR1 and CDR2 sequences are LNHDA and SQIVND (reference sequence). This CDR3 is 16 amino acids long. V lost 5 bases to trimming and J lost 3 bases; unmatched junction nucleotides: 13. Together with reference TRBV19 and TRBJ2-7, the CDR3 gives the full variable domain: DGGITQSPKYLFRKEGQNVTLSCEQNLNHDAMYWYRQDPGQGLRLIYYSQIVNDFQKGDIAEGYSVSREKKESFPLTVTSAQKNPTAFYLCASSVSPGTANYEQYFGPGTRLTVT.

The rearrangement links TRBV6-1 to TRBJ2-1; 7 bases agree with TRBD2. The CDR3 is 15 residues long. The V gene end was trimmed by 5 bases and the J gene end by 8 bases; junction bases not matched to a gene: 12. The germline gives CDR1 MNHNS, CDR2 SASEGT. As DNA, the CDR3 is TGTGCCAGCAGTCCCCTTGGGCGGCTAGCGGATGAGCAGTTCTTC. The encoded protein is CASSPLGRLADEQFF.

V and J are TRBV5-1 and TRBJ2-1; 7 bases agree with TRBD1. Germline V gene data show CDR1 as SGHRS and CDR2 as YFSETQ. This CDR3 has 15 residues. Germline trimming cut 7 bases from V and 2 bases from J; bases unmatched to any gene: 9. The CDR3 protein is CASGPDRVAYNEQFF. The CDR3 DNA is TGCGCCAGCGGGCCAGACAGGGTTGCCTACAATGAGCAGTTCTTC.

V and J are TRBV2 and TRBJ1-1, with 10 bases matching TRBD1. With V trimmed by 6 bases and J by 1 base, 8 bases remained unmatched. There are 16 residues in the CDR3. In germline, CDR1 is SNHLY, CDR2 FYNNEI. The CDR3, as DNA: TGTGCCAGCAGGGGTTGGACAGGGGGAGGGAACACTGAAGCTTTCTTT. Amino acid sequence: CASRGWTGGGNTEAFF.

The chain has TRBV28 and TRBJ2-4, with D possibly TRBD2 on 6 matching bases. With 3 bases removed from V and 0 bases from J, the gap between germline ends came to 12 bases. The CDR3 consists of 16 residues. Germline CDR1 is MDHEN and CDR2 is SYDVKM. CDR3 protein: CASSFPGTLAKNIQYF. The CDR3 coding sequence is TGTGCCAGCAGTTTTCCGGGGACTTTAGCCAAAAACATTCAGTACTTC.

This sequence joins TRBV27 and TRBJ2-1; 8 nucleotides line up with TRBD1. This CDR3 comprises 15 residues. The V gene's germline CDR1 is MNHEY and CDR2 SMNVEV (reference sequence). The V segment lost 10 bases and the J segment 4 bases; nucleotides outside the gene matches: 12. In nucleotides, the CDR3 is TGTGCCATAGCTTCAGGGGGCTCGGGTTACAATGAGCAGTTCTTC. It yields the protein CAIASGGSGYNEQFF.

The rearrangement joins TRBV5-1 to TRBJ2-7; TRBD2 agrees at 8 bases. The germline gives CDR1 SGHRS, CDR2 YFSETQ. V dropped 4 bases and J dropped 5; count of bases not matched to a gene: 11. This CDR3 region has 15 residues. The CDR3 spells CASSPGLGVRDEQYF. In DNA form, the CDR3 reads TGCGCCAGCAGCCCGGGACTAGGGGTGCGCGACGAGCAGTACTTC.

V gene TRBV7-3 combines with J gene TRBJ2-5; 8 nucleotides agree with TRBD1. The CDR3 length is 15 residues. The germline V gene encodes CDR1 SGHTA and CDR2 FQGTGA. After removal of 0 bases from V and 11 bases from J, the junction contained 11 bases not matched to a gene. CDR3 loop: CASSLTSQGAAQQYF. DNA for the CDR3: TGTGCCAGCAGCTTAACTTCCCAGGGGGCTGCCCAGCAGTACTTC.